This T cell receptor beta chain was documented in a study of cytomegalovirus exposure and HLA in healthy donors. Study conclusions and caveats: A later analysis linked a missense DCLRE1C variant to TCR beta V- and J-gene trimming.

Both 60 Vbeta primers and 13 Jbeta primers went into the PCR. The method was immunoSEQ multiplex PCR; TCRdb's version includes in-frame clones alone and lacks a portion of them. The sample carries 120,000 or so clones, roughly 80% recorded once. The V gene end was trimmed by 0 bases and the J gene end by 0 bases; junction bases not matched to a gene: 6. Germline V gene data show CDR1 as MGHRA and CDR2 as YSYEKL. The CDR3 consists of 17 residues. As for this clone: Its specificity is unknown.

The source material was PBMCs. This clonotype originated in a man under 40 in good health and CMV-seronegative. The genes are TRBV4-1 and TRBJ1-1, with TRBD1 matching over 8 bases. The CDR3 sequence is CASSQDRATGVNTEAFF. In nucleotides, the CDR3 is TGCGCCAGCAGCCAAGATAGGGCGACAGGGGTGAACACTGAAGCTTTCTTT.